The entry below gives a single TCR beta chain sequence along with its context. What it binds is unknown. Viral peptide pool expansion of antigen-specific CD4+ T cells preceded sequencing in the ViraFEST assay. After less than twelve days in culture, the CD4+ T cells were isolated. Each participant received a vaccine that was either BNT162b2 or mRNA-1273, given as two doses. A few million PBMC were seeded per well and grown in the presence of about 10 IU/ml IL-2 and around 10 ug/ml peptides. It was on days 3 and 7 that half the medium was replaced with IL-2 medium. The CDR3 runs 14 residues. With 1 base removed from V and 1 base from J, the gap between germline ends came to 7 bases. Germline assignment: CDR1 MDHEN and CDR2 SYDVKM. The data are from a study of vaccination effects on CD4 cells after COVID-19. The wider study: Post-vaccine sampling occurred a median 72 days after the second dose. Overall study findings and caveats: Convalescent patients were scarce in the study, and it lacked early post-infection timepoints.

The data were produced by immunoSEQ multiplex PCR, yet TCRdb's version contains in-frame clones alone and is incomplete. The sample lists around 69,000 clones, about 67% occurring once. The TCR originated in a human donor who received a COVID-19 vaccine. Specimen: CD4+ T cells from PBMCs cultured with HCoV-229E spike peptides, collected after COVID-19 vaccination. This chain uses TRBV28 with TRBJ1-1; no definite D call. CDR3 in amino acids: CASSLFQRNTEAFF. The DNA of the CDR3 is TGTGCCAGCAGTTTATTCCAGAGGAACACTGAAGCTTTCTTT.